The present TCR beta chain was sequenced within a study of T cells in Graves' hyperthyroidism and ophthalmopathy. Findings of the study overall: Researchers found most expanded thyroid clonotypes above 0.001 in blood as well. Ophthalmopathy was separated from stable hyperthyroidism by a 13 V-J model.

Uncontrolled infection, other autoimmune disease, pregnancy or lactation excluded patients. Diagnosis relied on clinical symptoms, serum thyroxine and TRAb, thyroid ultrasound and orbital computed tomography. This CDR3 region has 13 residues. V lost 1 base and J lost 4, with 7 bases in between. The V gene's germline CDR1 is MGHRA and CDR2 YSYEKL. This clonotype was found many times. Its target is not known. Regions amplified from RNA transcripts were the TCR beta CDR3 regions. A set of HTBI primers served as the primers for a first-round RT-PCR of the TCR CDR3. One entry per CDR3 protein results from TCRdb running MiXCR on the multiplex PCR reads. The data show roughly 500,000 distinct CDR3 sequences, 46% seen once.

The TCR was taken from an adult woman with Graves' disease, either hyperthyroidism or ophthalmopathy (not recorded which). Sequencing was done on a sample of peripheral blood or thyroid tissue (not recorded which). The J gene is TRBJ2-5, the V gene TRBV4-1; D is undetermined. The CDR3 sequence: CASSQGFRETQYF. The CDR3 DNA follows: TGCGCCAGCAGCCAAGGGTTTCGAGAGACCCAGTACTTC.